This T cell receptor (beta chain) was retrieved from a study of blood T cell repertoires in COVID-19. Overall study context: Samples representing acute and convalescent COVID-19 were sourced from the United States, Italy and Spain.

With 6 bases removed from V and 5 bases from J, the gap between germline ends came to 7 bases. The CDR3 length is 11 residues. Germline CDR1 and CDR2: PRHDT and FYEKMQ (reference sequence). Libraries were prepared by immunoSEQ multiplex PCR; TCRdb keeps only in-frame clonotypes and omits some of them. The sample has roughly 100,000 clones, roughly four fifths seen once. This rearrangement joins TRBV13 to TRBJ1-1, with D maybe TRBD1 (5 bases). The specimen sequenced was peripheral blood. This receptor was obtained from a woman aged 65 to 85 with acute or convalescent COVID-19. The CDR3 region is CASSSGTEAFF. The CDR3 nucleotides are TGTGCCAGCAGTTCAGGGACTGAAGCTTTCTTT.